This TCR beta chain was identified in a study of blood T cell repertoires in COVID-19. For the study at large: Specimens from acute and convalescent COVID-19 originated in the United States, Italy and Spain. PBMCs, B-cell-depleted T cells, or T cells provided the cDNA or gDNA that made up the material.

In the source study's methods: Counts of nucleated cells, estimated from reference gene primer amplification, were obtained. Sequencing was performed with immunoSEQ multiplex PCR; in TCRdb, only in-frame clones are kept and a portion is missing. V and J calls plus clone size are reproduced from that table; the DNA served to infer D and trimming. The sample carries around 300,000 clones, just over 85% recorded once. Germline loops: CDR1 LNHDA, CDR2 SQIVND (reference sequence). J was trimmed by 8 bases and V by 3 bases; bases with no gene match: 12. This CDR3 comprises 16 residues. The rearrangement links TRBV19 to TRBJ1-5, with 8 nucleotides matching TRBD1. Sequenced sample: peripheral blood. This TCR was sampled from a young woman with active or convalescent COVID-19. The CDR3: CASSILGQATLKPQHF. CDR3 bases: TGTGCCAGTAGTATCTTGGGACAGGCGACTTTAAAGCCCCAGCATTTT.